The 23 T cell receptor beta chains presented below share a single source sample, sequenced in a study. TCRdb re-called the 5' RACE reads with MiXCR, one entry per CDR3 protein. The sample includes approximately 40,000 distinct CDR3 sequences, over 25% of them seen just once. The sequenced sample consisted of tumor-infiltrating memory CD4+ T cells sorted from the breast tumor. Subset noted: memory CD4+ T cells, CD4+CD45RO+CD25-. These receptors all come from a female donor with breast cancer.

This clonotype was seen ten or more times. This rearrangement joins TRBV6-1 to TRBJ1-1, with D unresolved. CDR3 length: 17 residues. V was shortened by 6 bases and J by 0 bases, with 20 bases between the two germline ends. The germline V gene encodes CDR1 MNHNS and CDR2 SASEGT. The CDR3 protein is CASRFPLSGDMNTEAFF. CDR3 DNA: TGTGCCAGCAGATTCCCTCTCTCGGGTGACATGAACACTGAAGCTTTCTTT.

The chain recombines TRBV4-2 with TRBJ2-7, with 11 bases that match TRBD2. This CDR3 is built from 15 residues. Germline V gene sequence: CDR1 LGHNA, CDR2 YNFKEQ. The J segment lost 5 bases and the V segment lost 6 bases, leaving 9 bases of the junction unmatched. CDR3 bases: TGTGCCAGCAGTCCTTTTAGCGGGAGGGACCACGAGCAGTACTTC. This sequence encodes CASSPFSGRDHEQYF.

The chain carries TRBV5-1 and TRBJ2-7, with a tentative D call TRBD2 (5 bases). Germline V gene lookup returns CDR1 SGHRS and CDR2 YFSETQ. V was pared by 4 bases and J by 4 bases, with 9 bases between. The CDR3 consists of 12 residues. This CDR3 reads CASSLPGYEQYF. In DNA form, the CDR3 reads TGCGCCAGCAGCCTTCCGGGGTACGAGCAGTACTTC.

The chain employs TRBV7-9 and TRBJ2-6, with D unresolved. CDR1 and CDR2 from the germline V gene are SEHNR and FQNEAQ (reference sequence). Trimming shortened V by 5 bases and J by 0 bases, and 14 bases separated the two germline ends. CDR3 length: 17 amino acids. CDR3 sequence: CASSHATSSSGANVLTF. In nucleotides, the CDR3 is TGTGCCAGCAGCCACGCGACATCGAGCTCTGGGGCCAACGTCCTGACTTTC.

The chain joins TRBV30 to TRBJ2-7; tentatively, D is TRBD1 (5 bases). Per germline, CDR1 GTSNPN and CDR2 SVGIG (reference sequence). With 0 bases removed from V and 4 bases from J, the gap between germline ends came to 10 bases. The CDR3 is made up of 13 amino acids. The DNA for the CDR3 is TGTGCCTGGAGTGTAGGGGCACCATACGAGCAGTACTTC. It is translated as CAWSVGAPYEQYF. The full variable domain, rest sourced from reference TRBV30 and TRBJ2-7, is SQTIHQWPATLVQPVGSPLSLECTVEGTSNPNLYWYRQAAGRGLQLLFYSVGIGQISSEVPQNLSASRPQDRQFILSSKKLLLSDSGFYLCAWSVGAPYEQYFGPGTRLTVT.

V gene TRBV24-1 combines with J gene TRBJ2-5; D is ambiguous. The CDR3 length is 15 residues. V gave up 12 bases and J gave up 2 bases, with 21 bases separating them. Germline V CDR1 and CDR2: KGHDR, SFDVKD. CDR3 coding DNA: TGTGCCTCCGCCGAAGGTACAGCCTTACAAGAGACCCAGTACTTC. Translated: CASAEGTALQETQYF.

In this sample, this clonotype turned up many times. The chain recombines TRBV3-1 with TRBJ1-5; D call uncertain. Germline V gene sequence: CDR1 LGHDT, CDR2 YNNKEL (reference sequence). The CDR3 runs 15 residues. Deletions cut 1 base from V and 2 bases from J, with 9 bases between. CDR3: CASSQGGDRNQPQHF. Here the CDR3 DNA reads TGTGCCAGCAGCCAAGGGGGTGATCGCAATCAGCCCCAGCATTTT.

V is TRBV20-1 and J is TRBJ1-5; D unresolved. The CDR3 length is 12 residues. CDR1 is DFQATT, CDR2 SNEGSKA, per germline (reference sequence). Trimming removed 6 bases from V and 0 bases from J, with 6 bases in between. The CDR3 region is CSAWISNQPQHF. For the CDR3, the DNA is TGCAGTGCCTGGATTAGCAATCAGCCCCAGCATTTT.

This clonotype appeared a few times. The V call is TRBV27, the J call TRBJ1-5; maybe TRBD1 (6 bases). The germline V and J ends were trimmed by 8 bases and 4 bases, with 12 bases remaining between them. CDR1 and CDR2 from the germline V gene are MNHEY and SMNVEV (reference sequence). The CDR3 is 13 amino acids. For the CDR3, the DNA is TGTGCCAGCGGGAGGGACAAAAATCAGCCCCAGCATTTT. Amino acid sequence: CASGRDKNQPQHF.

This clonotype was counted at least ten times. V is TRBV5-1 and J is TRBJ2-1; 9 bases are a match to TRBD2. The germline V gene encodes CDR1 SGHRS and CDR2 YFSETQ. J lost 10 bases, V lost 1 base, and 0 bases had no gene match. The CDR3 loop spans 12 amino acids. The CDR3: CASSLTSGEQFF. CDR3 sequence (DNA): TGCGCCAGCAGCTTGACTAGCGGGGAGCAGTTCTTC. The complete variable domain, with remaining parts taken from reference TRBV5-1 and TRBJ2-1, reads KAGVTQTPRYLIKTRGQQVTLSCSPISGHRSVSWYQQTPGQGLQFLFEYFSETQRNKGNFPGRFSGRQFSNSRSEMNVSTLELGDSALYLCASSLTSGEQFFGPGTRLTVL.

The rearrangement joins TRBV5-1 to TRBJ2-1; unclear D gene. CDR3 length: 13 residues. Per germline, CDR1 SGHRS and CDR2 YFSETQ. V shed 7 bases and J shed 4 bases, with 12 bases lying between them. CDR3 sequence reads: CASGDTQYNEQFF. The CDR3 bases are TGCGCCAGCGGCGACACTCAGTACAATGAGCAGTTCTTC.

The sample holds a few counts of this clonotype. The chain recombines TRBV7-9 with TRBJ2-7; D gene unclear. Germline CDR1 is SEHNR and CDR2 is FQNEAQ (reference sequence). CDR3 size: 15 residues. Deletions cut 5 bases from V and 6 bases from J, with 20 bases between. In DNA, the CDR3 is TGTGCCAGCAGCGCCCGGGCAGATACTCCTCCCGAGCAGTACTTC. Amino acids: CASSARADTPPEQYF.

This rearrangement joins TRBV5-1 to TRBJ2-6; TRBD1 matches at 8 bases. The CDR3 loop spans 17 amino acids. Germline V CDR1 and CDR2: SGHRS, YFSETQ. The V and J ends lost 6 bases and 0 bases, in that order; junction bases with no gene match: 8. CDR3 nucleotide sequence: TGCGCCAGCACAAGGGACAGGACTAACTCTGGGGCCAACGTCCTGACTTTC. It encodes CASTRDRTNSGANVLTF.

The V and J genes are TRBV12-3 or TRBV12-4 and TRBJ2-1, with 7 bases lining up with TRBD1. There are 14 residues in the CDR3. V was pared by 6 bases and J by 4 bases, with 6 bases of the junction left unmatched. CDR3 nucleotides: TGTGCCAGCAGCTCGACAGGGATGTACAATGAGCAGTTCTTC. Its protein is CASSSTGMYNEQFF.

This clonotype is termed medium-sized (0.01 to 0.1%). The genes are TRBV10-3 and TRBJ2-1; D ambiguous. V lost 10 bases and J lost 8, with 12 bases in between. This CDR3 has 11 amino acids. Germline assignment: CDR1 ENHRY and CDR2 SYGVKD. CDR3 nucleotides: TGTGCCACCCAAGGGTGGGATGAGCAGTTCTTC. Translating it yields CATQGWDEQFF.

This chain connects TRBV20-1 to TRBJ2-2; 9 bases are shared with TRBD2. This CDR3 spans 15 amino acids. V was clipped by 1 base and J by 3 bases; unmatched bases: 3. Germline V gene sequence: CDR1 DFQATT, CDR2 SNEGSKA (reference sequence). CDR3 nucleotides: TGCAGTGCTAGAGGTAGCGGGGGATACACCGGGGAGCTGTTTTTT. The encoded protein is CSARGSGGYTGELFF.

This clonotype was observed a few times. V gene TRBV7-2 combines with J gene TRBJ2-5; D is ambiguous. V lost 6 bases to trimming and J lost 9 bases, with 23 bases between them. The CDR3 runs 15 residues. Germline CDR1 reads SGHTA; CDR2 reads FQGNSA. The CDR3 DNA sequence: TGTGCCAGCAGAAAGCCGGGTGTTCGGATCTCGCCCCAGTACTTC. Amino acids: CASRKPGVRISPQYF.

V usage is TRBV9 and J usage is TRBJ2-7; D unresolved. The V end was cut by 0 bases, the J end by 4 bases, with 17 bases between. In germline, CDR1 is SGDLS, CDR2 YYNGEE. CDR3 length: 16 amino acids. Written as DNA, the CDR3 is TGTGCCAGCAGCGTAGACCCCGCCGGCAGGTTATACGAGCAGTACTTC. It encodes CASSVDPAGRLYEQYF.

With respect to this clonotype: One end of the junction does not line up with germline, which may come from a read error. The V and J genes are TRBV6-5 and TRBJ2-7, with a tentative D call TRBD1 (5 bases). The CDR3 is 14 amino acids. Per germline, CDR1 MNHEY and CDR2 SVGAGI. CDR3 in DNA: TGTACCAGCAGTTACGGGCAGGGATCCCTCGAGCAGTACTTC. It specifies CTSSYGQGSLEQYF.

This clonotype was observed a handful of times. The chain combines TRBV4-3 with TRBJ2-7; TRBD1 agrees at 7 bases. The CDR3 contains 16 residues. Looked up from germline, CDR1 is LGHNA and CDR2 is YSLEER. Unmatched junction bases numbered 10, after V lost 5 bases and J lost 0 bases. DNA for the CDR3: TGCGCCAGCAGCGCCCGGACAGGCTCCCTCTCCTACGAGCAGTACTTC. Translated, it gives CASSARTGSLSYEQYF.

V gene TRBV4-2 combines with J gene TRBJ2-6; D is ambiguous. V lost 1 base and J lost 1, with 8 bases in between. Looked up from germline, CDR1 is LGHNA and CDR2 is YNFKEQ. This CDR3 is built from 16 residues. CDR3 region: CASSQVEGSGANVLTF. The CDR3, as DNA: TGTGCCAGCAGCCAAGTCGAAGGGTCTGGGGCCAACGTCCTGACTTTC.

On this clonotype itself: A much larger clone lies a single base off, so this may be a read error. The chain has TRBV9 and TRBJ2-7; TRBD2 matches 10 bases. Germline CDR1 and CDR2: SGDLS and YYNGEE. This CDR3 spans 15 amino acids. As DNA, the CDR3 is TGTACCAGCAGCGTAGCGGGAGGCCCTAATTACGAGCAGTACTTC. Translating it yields CTSSVAGGPNYEQYF.

This chain uses TRBV4-3 with TRBJ2-3; D is undetermined. This CDR3 comprises 13 residues. V lost 1 base to trimming and J lost 10 bases, with 12 bases between them. Germline CDR1 is LGHNA and CDR2 is YSLEER. CDR3 sequence reads: CASSQVGQPPQYF. CDR3 nucleotide sequence: TGCGCCAGCAGCCAAGTAGGGCAGCCTCCGCAGTATTTT.